This TCR beta chain was identified in a study of early T cells in non-severe SARS-CoV-2 infection. This clonotype was detected ten times or more. Trimming removed 0 bases from V and 0 bases from J, with 6 bases in between. Germline assignment: CDR1 GTSNPN and CDR2 SVGIG (reference sequence). The CDR3 covers 13 residues. One entry per CDR3 protein results from TCRdb running MiXCR on the 5' RACE reads. The sample yields some 83,000 distinct CDR3 sequences, around 9.3% seen once. The specimen was whole blood, collected at baseline. The sequence came from an adult who was a healthcare worker with PCR-confirmed SARS-CoV-2 infection or an uninfected control (not recorded which). V usage is TRBV30 and J usage is TRBJ2-7, with D tentatively TRBD1 (5 bases). The CDR3 nucleotides are TGTGCCTGGAGTGTTGGGGCCTCCTACGAGCAGTACTTC. As protein: CAWSVGASYEQYF.